Listed here are 18 T cell receptor beta chains from one sample, sequenced in a study of T cell changes during pregnancy in multiple sclerosis. Only in-frame clones appear in the TCRdb table, and some are missing; sequencing was by immunoSEQ multiplex PCR. The sample has 55,000 or so clones, around 93% seen once; the top ten hold approximately 0.58%. Sequences were derived from CD4+ T cells from peripheral blood mononuclear cells, sampled after pregnancy. The receptors shown here come from a female donor with multiple sclerosis, enrolled in a pregnancy study.

The chain combines TRBV18 with TRBJ2-1; D may be TRBD2 (6 bases). V gave up 10 bases and J gave up 10 bases, with 26 bases separating them. There are 15 residues in the CDR3. Germline values: CDR1 KGHSH, CDR2 LQKENI. The CDR3 DNA follows: TGTGCCACCTACAAGGAGAGCGGGTCCCCGGGGGAGCAGTTCTTC. Protein product: CATYKESGSPGEQFF.

The chain is built from TRBV29-1 and TRBJ2-7; 14 bases are a match to TRBD2. Germline V lookup: CDR1 SQVTM, CDR2 ANQGSEA. The CDR3 covers 16 residues. V gave up 3 bases and J gave up 2 bases; unmatched junction bases: 6. Here the CDR3 DNA reads TGCAGCGTTGAGGGGACTAGCGGGGGAGTAACCTACGAGCAGTACTTC. As protein: CSVEGTSGGVTYEQYF.

This chain joins TRBV6-5 and TRBJ2-7; 10 positions agree with TRBD1. CDR1 and CDR2 (germline): MNHEY, SVGAGI. The CDR3 loop spans 14 amino acids. The junction had 6 bases not matched to a gene; V was cut back by 5 bases and J by 5 bases. This chain's CDR3 is CASSRGTGEDEQYF. In nucleotides, the CDR3 is TGTGCCAGCAGTCGAGGGACAGGGGAAGACGAGCAGTACTTC.

V usage is TRBV19 and J usage is TRBJ1-5; perhaps TRBD1 as D (5 bases). This CDR3 contains 15 residues. Germline CDR1 and CDR2: LNHDA and SQIVND (reference sequence). V lost 2 bases and J lost 2, with 10 bases in between. The DNA of the CDR3 is TGTGCCAGTAGTATATCGGGGGACGGCAATCAGCCCCAGCATTTT. Protein product: CASSISGDGNQPQHF.

The rearrangement links TRBV9 to TRBJ2-3; D gene uncertain. The CDR3 extends over 12 amino acids. Germline CDR1 reads SGDLS; CDR2 reads YYNGEE. The ends were cut back, 3 bases at V and 3 bases at J, with 5 bases in the middle. The CDR3 here is CASSEQTDTQYF. The CDR3, as DNA: TGTGCCAGCAGCGAGCAAACAGATACGCAGTATTTT.

The chain uses TRBV27 and TRBJ1-1, with D possibly being TRBD1 (5 bases). CDR1 is MNHEY and CDR2 is SMNVEV in the germline V gene (reference sequence). This CDR3 is 14 amino acids long. Trimming took 5 bases from V and 4 from J, leaving 14 bases between them. As DNA, the CDR3 is TGTGCCAGCAGTACGCGGACGGGACTCACTGAAGCTTTCTTT. Encoded protein: CASSTRTGLTEAFF.

The chain joins TRBV7-9 to TRBJ1-4, with D tentatively TRBD1 (5 bases). The CDR3 loop spans 17 amino acids. The germline V gene encodes CDR1 SEHNR and CDR2 FQNEAQ (reference sequence). The V gene lost 7 bases and the J gene lost 0 bases, with 18 bases spanning the gap. The CDR3 spells CASTPPGDAATNEKLFF. Here the CDR3 DNA reads TGTGCCAGCACCCCCCCGGGGGACGCTGCAACTAATGAAAAACTGTTTTTT.

This chain uses TRBV7-2 with TRBJ1-2, with 9 bases identical to TRBD1. V shed 5 bases, J shed 7 bases, and the junction held 14 bases outside the gene matches. The germline V gene has CDR1 SGHTA and CDR2 FQGNSA. There are 16 residues in the CDR3. The CDR3 sequence: CASSLNLPGQGSGYTF. CDR3 bases: TGTGCCAGCAGCCTTAACCTACCGGGACAGGGAAGTGGCTACACCTTC.

The V and J genes are TRBV4-3 and TRBJ2-5; 12 nucleotides match TRBD2. The J call may be faulty, since TRBJ2-7 better matches the DNA end. This CDR3 region has 16 residues. CDR1 and CDR2 from the germline V gene are LGHNA and YSLEER. The CDR3, as DNA: TGCGCCAGCAGCCTAGGGACTAGCGGGCGGAGGGACGAGCAGTACTTC. Amino acids: CASSLGTSGRRDEQYF.

This chain uses TRBV30 with TRBJ2-7, with TRBD1 matching 9 bases. Germline V lookup: CDR1 GTSNPN, CDR2 SVGIG (reference sequence). The ends lost 1 base at V and 4 bases at J; junction bases unmatched: 8. This CDR3 region has 15 residues. This CDR3 is CAWSGGQGFFYEQYF. As DNA, the CDR3 is TGTGCCTGGAGTGGCGGACAGGGGTTTTTTTACGAGCAGTACTTC.

The chain employs TRBV19 and TRBJ1-6; TRBD1 agrees at 7 bases. Unmatched junction bases numbered 7, after V lost 6 bases and J lost 5 bases. CDR1 and CDR2 from the germline V gene are LNHDA and SQIVND (reference sequence). This CDR3 spans 15 amino acids. The CDR3 sequence: CASSEQGLNNSPLHF. DNA of the CDR3: TGTGCCAGTAGCGAACAGGGGCTAAATAATTCACCCCTCCACTTT.

The CDR3, as DNA: TGCGCCAGCAGCTCGGCCGGGACACATGGCTACACCTTC. Amino acid sequence: CASSSAGTHGYTF. The chain recombines TRBV5-1 with TRBJ1-2; tentative D call: TRBD1 (6 bases). From germline, CDR1 is SGHRS and CDR2 YFSETQ. This CDR3 is built from 13 residues. With 3 bases removed from V and 6 bases from J, the gap between germline ends came to 12 bases.

Written as DNA, the CDR3 is TGTGCCAGCAGCCAACGAAGCGGGGGGGACACCGGGGAGCTGTTTTTT. This sequence encodes CASSQRSGGDTGELFF. J is TRBJ2-2 and V is TRBV4-2; the match to TRBD2 covers 10 bases. Germline CDR1 LGHNA, CDR2 YNFKEQ. The CDR3 has 16 amino acids. Trimming cost V 2 bases and J 3 bases; bases outside gene matches: 3.

V is TRBV4-3 and J is TRBJ1-2, with 7 bases fitting TRBD1. Germline loops: CDR1 LGHNA, CDR2 YSLEER. This CDR3 region has 15 residues. Trimming took 0 bases from V and 8 from J; bases not matched to a gene: 9. Here the CDR3 DNA reads TGCGCCAGCAGCCAAGAGGCGACAGGGCCCGGGGGCTACACCTTC. Its translation: CASSQEATGPGGYTF.

The chain carries TRBV7-3 and TRBJ1-1; D perhaps matches TRBD1 (6 bases). V gave up 1 base and J gave up 1 base, with 13 bases separating them. The CDR3 extends over 16 amino acids. Germline lookup yields CDR1 SGHTA and CDR2 FQGTGA. The CDR3 DNA follows: TGTGCCAGCAGCTTAAGGGCAGGGGCGGCGAACACTGAAGCTTTCTTT. This encodes CASSLRAGAANTEAFF.

This rearrangement joins TRBV7-2 to TRBJ2-5; TRBD2 aligns across 7 bases. The CDR3 is made up of 13 amino acids. Germline values: CDR1 SGHTA, CDR2 FQGNSA. The ends lost 3 bases at V and 5 bases at J; junction bases unmatched: 3. The CDR3 reads CASSFLGGETQYF. The CDR3 DNA is TGTGCCAGCAGCTTTTTGGGGGGGGAGACCCAGTACTTC.

The chain joins TRBV9 to TRBJ2-7; D remains unclear. The V end was cut by 1 base, the J end by 1 base, with 9 bases between. The V gene's germline CDR1 is SGDLS and CDR2 YYNGEE. CDR3 size: 14 residues. CDR3 region: CASSVLAGSYEQYF. CDR3 DNA sequence: TGTGCCAGCAGCGTACTGGCAGGTTCCTACGAGCAGTACTTC.

The chain joins TRBV5-1 to TRBJ1-4, with 7 nucleotides matching TRBD1. The CDR3 spans 16 residues. Per germline, CDR1 SGHRS and CDR2 YFSETQ. Trimming took 0 bases from V and 5 from J; bases not matched to a gene: 7. The CDR3 protein is CASSLDTGARNEKLFF. Written as DNA, the CDR3 is TGCGCCAGCAGCTTGGACACAGGGGCCAGGAATGAAAAACTGTTTTTT.